This record concerns one TCR beta chain sequence. The data were obtained in a study of control samples from healthy donors and cancer patients. Trimming cost V 0 bases and J 5 bases, with 8 bases left between them. Per the germline V gene, CDR1 is MGHRA and CDR2 is YSYEKL. CDR3 length equals 13 residues. Measured with immunoSEQ multiplex PCR; TCRdb has only the in-frame clones, and not every one. This sample carries around 170,000 clones, 90% of them seen once, and the ten largest clones take 1.4%. Specimen: blood. This chain links TRBV4-1 with TRBJ2-7, with D hard to call. This TCR came from a woman aged 45-65 years in good health. The CDR3 sequence is CASSQEAAHEQYF. Here the CDR3 DNA reads TGCGCCAGCAGCCAAGAAGCCGCTCACGAGCAGTACTTC.